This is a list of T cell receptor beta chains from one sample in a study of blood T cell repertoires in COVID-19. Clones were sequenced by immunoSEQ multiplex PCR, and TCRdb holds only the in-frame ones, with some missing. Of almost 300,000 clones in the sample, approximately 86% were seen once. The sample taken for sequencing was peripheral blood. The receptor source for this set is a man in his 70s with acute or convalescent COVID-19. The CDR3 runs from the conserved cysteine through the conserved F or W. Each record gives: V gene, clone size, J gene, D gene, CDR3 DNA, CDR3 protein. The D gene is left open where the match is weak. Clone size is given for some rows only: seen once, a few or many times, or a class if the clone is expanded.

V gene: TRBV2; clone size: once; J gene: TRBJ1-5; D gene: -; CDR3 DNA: TGTGCCAGCAGTGGGACATCCGGTCTTCAGCCCCAGCATTTT; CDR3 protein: CASSGTSGLQPQHF
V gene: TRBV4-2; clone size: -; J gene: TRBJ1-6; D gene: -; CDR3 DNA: TGTGCCAGCAGCCAAGATCTTTCGGATTCACCCCTCCACTTT; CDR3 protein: CASSQDLSDSPLHF
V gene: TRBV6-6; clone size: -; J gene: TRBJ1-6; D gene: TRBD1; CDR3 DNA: TGTGCCAGCGGGGGACAGGTGGGGTCACCCCTCCACTTT; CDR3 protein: CASGGQVGSPLHF
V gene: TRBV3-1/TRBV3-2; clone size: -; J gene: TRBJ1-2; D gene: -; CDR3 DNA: TGTGCCAGCAGCCAACCCCGGACAGAGGGCTACACCTTC; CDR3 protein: CASSQPRTEGYTF
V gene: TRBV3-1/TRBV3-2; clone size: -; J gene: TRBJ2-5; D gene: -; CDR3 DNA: TGTGCCAGCAGCCAAGATCCGGTGGAGACCCAGTACTTC; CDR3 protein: CASSQDPVETQYF
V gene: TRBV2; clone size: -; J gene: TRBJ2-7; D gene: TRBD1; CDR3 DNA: TGTGCCAGCAGTGGGGACAGGGGTAACGAGCAGTACTTC; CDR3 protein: CASSGDRGNEQYF
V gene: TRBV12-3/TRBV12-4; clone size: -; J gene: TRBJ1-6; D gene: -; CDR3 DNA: TGTGCCAGCCGATTCGATCAGAATTCACCCCTCCACTTT; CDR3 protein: CASRFDQNSPLHF
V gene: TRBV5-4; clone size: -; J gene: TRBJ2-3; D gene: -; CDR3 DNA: TGTGCCAGCAGCTCCGGGTTCGAACGCACAGATACGCAGTATTTT; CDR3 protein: CASSSGFERTDTQYF
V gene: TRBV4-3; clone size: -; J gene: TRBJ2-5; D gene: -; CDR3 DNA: TGCGCCAGCAGCCAAGACTGGCTCCAAGAGACCCAGTACTTC; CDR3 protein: CASSQDWLQETQYF
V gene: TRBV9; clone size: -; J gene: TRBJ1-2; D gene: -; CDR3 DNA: TGTGCCAGCAGCCAACCTCAAGGAGTCTACACCTTC; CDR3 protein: CASSQPQGVYTF
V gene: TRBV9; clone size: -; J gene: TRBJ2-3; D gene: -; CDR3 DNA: TGTGCCAGCAGCGCTTGGACAGGCACAGATACGCAGTATTTT; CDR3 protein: CASSAWTGTDTQYF
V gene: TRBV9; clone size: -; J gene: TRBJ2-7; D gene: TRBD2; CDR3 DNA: TGTGCCAGCAGCGTCTCCGGGAGGGCCGAGCAGTACTTC; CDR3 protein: CASSVSGRAEQYF
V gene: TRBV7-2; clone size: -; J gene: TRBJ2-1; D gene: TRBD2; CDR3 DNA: TGTGCCAGCAGCCTCGGACTAGCGGGGGGGCGTAATGAGCAGTTCTTC; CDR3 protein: CASSLGLAGGRNEQFF
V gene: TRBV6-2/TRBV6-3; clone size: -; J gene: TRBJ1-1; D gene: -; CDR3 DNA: TGTGCCAGCAGTTACTCCGGCGGCCCGAACACTGAAGCTTTCTTT; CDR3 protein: CASSYSGGPNTEAFF
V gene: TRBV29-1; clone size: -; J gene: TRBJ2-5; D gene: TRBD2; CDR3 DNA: TGCAGCTTTAGGGAGGGGATAGTGACCCAGTACTTC; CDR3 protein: CSFREGIVTQYF
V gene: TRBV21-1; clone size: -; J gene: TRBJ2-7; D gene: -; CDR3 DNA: TGTGCCAGCAGCAAAGTTCGCCAGGGGTACGAGCAGTACTTC; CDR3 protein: CASSKVRQGYEQYF
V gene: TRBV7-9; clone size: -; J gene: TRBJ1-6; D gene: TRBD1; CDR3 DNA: TGTGCCAGCAGCTTTGATGGGACAGGGTTTTCACCCCTCCACTTT; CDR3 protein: CASSFDGTGFSPLHF
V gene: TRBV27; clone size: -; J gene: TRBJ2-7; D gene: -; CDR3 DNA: TGTGCCAGCAGTTTATCTACAGGGATTCCTACCTACGAGCAGTACTTC; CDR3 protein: CASSLSTGIPTYEQYF
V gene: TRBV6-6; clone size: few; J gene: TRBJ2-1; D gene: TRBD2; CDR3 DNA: TGTGCCAGCAGTCATCCCCGCCTGTGGGCGGGAGCCGGGAGCTCCTACAATGAGCAGTTCTTC; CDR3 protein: CASSHPRLWAGAGSSYNEQFF
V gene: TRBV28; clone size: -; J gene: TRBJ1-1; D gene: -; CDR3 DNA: TGTGCCAGCAGTTTTGGCCCTGCCGCCCTGGGGTGGGGGCGGGTGAACACTGAAGCTTTCTTT; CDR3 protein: CASSFGPAALGWGRVNTEAFF
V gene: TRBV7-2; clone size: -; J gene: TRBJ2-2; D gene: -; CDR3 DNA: TGTGCCAGCGCGTCACAGGGATCGAACACCGGGGAGCTGTTTTTT; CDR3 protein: CASASQGSNTGELFF
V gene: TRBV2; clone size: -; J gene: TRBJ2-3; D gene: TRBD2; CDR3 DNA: TGTGCCAGCAACACCGGGACTAGAGTCTGGAATTTT; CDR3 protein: CASNTGTRVWNF